The clone carrying this T cell receptor beta chain has more than one count but fewer than ten. Its antigen is as yet unknown. The sample originates from a study of T cell repertoires in cytomegalovirus infection. Study-level background: CMV infection and matching HLA type were both indicated by public TCR beta signatures.

MiXCR, applied by TCRdb to the reads, yields one record per CDR3 protein. The sample includes 360,000 or so distinct CDR3 sequences, approximately 30% seen only once; the top ten take about 13%. The study, taken as a whole, reports: There were HLA-C-restricted CMV-specific TCR beta clonotypes dominating the ex vivo response.

Sample: cultured PBMCs, taken from culture after CMV antigen stimulation. The sequence derives from a human donor in good health (CMV status not recorded). Some clones in this sample may be carry-over from other donors' samples.

CDR3 DNA: TGCGCCAGCAGCCAAGATCTATTAGGGACCTCCTACAATGAGCAGTTCTTC. It yields the protein CASSQDLLGTSYNEQFF. The chain employs TRBV4-3 and TRBJ2-1; D tentatively reads TRBD1 or TRBD2 (5 bases each). Germline-derived CDR1 and CDR2 are LGHNA and YSLEER. The CDR3 sequence is 17 residues long. Trimming stripped 0 bases from V and 0 bases from J, with 12 bases between.